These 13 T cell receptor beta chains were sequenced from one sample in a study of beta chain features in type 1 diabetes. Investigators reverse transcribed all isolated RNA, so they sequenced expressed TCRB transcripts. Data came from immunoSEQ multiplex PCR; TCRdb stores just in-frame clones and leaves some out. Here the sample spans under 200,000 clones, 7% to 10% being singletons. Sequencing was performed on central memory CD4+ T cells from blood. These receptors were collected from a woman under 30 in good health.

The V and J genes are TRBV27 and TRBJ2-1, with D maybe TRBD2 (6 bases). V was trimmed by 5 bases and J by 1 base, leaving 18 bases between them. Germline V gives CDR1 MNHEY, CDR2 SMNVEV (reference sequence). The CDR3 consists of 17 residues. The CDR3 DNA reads TGTGCCAGCAGTCCCCCCCGGGGTAGCGGATCCTACAATGAGCAGTTCTTC. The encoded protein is CASSPPRGSGSYNEQFF.

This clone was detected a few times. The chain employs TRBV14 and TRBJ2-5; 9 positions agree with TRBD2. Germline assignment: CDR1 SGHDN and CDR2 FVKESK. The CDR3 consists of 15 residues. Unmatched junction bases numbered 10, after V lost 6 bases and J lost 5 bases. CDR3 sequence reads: CASSIRAGGWETQYF. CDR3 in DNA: TGTGCCAGCAGTATTCGAGCGGGAGGATGGGAGACCCAGTACTTC.

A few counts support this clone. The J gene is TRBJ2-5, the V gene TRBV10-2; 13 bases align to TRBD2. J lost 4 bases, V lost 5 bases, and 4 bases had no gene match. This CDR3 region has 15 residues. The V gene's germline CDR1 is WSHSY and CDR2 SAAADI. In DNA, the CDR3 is TGCGCCAGCAGTCTCGGACTAGCGGGAGTAGAGACCCAGTACTTC. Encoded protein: CASSLGLAGVETQYF.

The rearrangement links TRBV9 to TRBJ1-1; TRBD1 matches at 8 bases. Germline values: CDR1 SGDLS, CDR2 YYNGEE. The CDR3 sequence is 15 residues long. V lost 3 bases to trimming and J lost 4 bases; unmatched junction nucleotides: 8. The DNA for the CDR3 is TGTGCCAGCAGCGGAGAACAGGGGGTAGGCACTGAAGCTTTCTTT. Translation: CASSGEQGVGTEAFF. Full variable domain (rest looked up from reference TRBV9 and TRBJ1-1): DSGVTQTPKHLITATGQRVTLRCSPRSGDLSVYWYQQSLDQGLQFLIQYYNGEERAKGNILERFSAQQFPDLHSELNLSSLELGDSALYFCASSGEQGVGTEAFFGQGTRLTVV.

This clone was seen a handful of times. The CDR3 spells CASSLDWTASYNEQFF. The DNA for the CDR3 is TGTGCCAGCAGCTTAGACTGGACAGCCTCCTACAATGAGCAGTTCTTC. This chain links TRBV11-3 with TRBJ2-1; D is perhaps TRBD1 (6 bases). CDR3 length: 16 amino acids. The ends were cut back, 0 bases at V and 0 bases at J, with 9 bases in the middle. From germline, CDR1 is SGHNT and CDR2 YENEEA.

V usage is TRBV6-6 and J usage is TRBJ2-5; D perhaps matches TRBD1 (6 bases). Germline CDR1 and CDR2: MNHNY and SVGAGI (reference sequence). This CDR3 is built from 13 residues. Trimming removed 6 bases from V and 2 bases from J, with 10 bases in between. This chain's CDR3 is CASRGTQQETQYF. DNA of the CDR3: TGTGCCAGCAGGGGGACACAGCAAGAGACCCAGTACTTC.

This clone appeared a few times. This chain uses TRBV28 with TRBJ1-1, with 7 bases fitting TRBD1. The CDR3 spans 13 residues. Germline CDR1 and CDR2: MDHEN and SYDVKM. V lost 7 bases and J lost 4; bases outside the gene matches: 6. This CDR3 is CASTHRGGTEAFF. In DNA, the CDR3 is TGTGCCAGCACCCACAGGGGAGGCACTGAAGCTTTCTTT.

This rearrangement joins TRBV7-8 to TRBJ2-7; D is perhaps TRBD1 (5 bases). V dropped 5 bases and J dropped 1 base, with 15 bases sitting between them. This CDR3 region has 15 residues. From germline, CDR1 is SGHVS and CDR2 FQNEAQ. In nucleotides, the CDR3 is TGTGCCAGCAGCCTAGGGGCAGGGATTTCCTACGAGCAGTACTTC. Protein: CASSLGAGISYEQYF.

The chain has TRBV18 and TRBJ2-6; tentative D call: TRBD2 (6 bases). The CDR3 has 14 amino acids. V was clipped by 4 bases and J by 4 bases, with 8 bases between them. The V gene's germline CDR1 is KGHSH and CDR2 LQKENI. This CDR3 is CASSRDSGANVLTF. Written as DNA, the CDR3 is TGTGCCAGCTCACGGGACTCAGGGGCCAACGTCCTGACTTTC. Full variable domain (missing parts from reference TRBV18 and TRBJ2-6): NAGVMQNPRHLVRRRGQEARLRCSPMKGHSHVYWYRQLPEEGLKFMVYLQKENIIDESGMPKERFSAEFPKEGPSILRIQQVVRGDSAAYFCASSRDSGANVLTFGAGSRLTVL.

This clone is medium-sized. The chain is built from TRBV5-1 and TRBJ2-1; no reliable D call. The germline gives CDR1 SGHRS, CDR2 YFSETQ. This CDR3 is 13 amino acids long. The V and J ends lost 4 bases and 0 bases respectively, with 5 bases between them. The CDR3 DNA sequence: TGCGCCAGCAGCCTCCCCTCCTACAATGAGCAGTTCTTC. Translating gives CASSLPSYNEQFF. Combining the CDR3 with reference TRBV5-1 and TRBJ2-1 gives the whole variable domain KAGVTQTPRYLIKTRGQQVTLSCSPISGHRSVSWYQQTPGQGLQFLFEYFSETQRNKGNFPGRFSGRQFSNSRSEMNVSTLELGDSALYLCASSLPSYNEQFFGPGTRLTVL.

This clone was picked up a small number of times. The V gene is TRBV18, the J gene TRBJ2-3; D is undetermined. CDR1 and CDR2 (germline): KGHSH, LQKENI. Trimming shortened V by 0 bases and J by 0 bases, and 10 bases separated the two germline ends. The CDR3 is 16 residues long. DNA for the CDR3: TGTGCCAGCTCACCACCGATAACAGCAAGCACAGATACGCAGTATTTT. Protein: CASSPPITASTDTQYF.

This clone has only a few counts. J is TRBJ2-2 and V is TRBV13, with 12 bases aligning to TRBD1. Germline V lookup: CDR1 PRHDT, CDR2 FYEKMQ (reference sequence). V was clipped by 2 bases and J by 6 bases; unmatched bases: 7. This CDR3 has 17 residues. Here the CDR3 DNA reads TGTGCCAGCAGCTTACGTCGGGACAGGGGGCCGTCCGGGGAGCTGTTTTTT. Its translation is CASSLRRDRGPSGELFF.

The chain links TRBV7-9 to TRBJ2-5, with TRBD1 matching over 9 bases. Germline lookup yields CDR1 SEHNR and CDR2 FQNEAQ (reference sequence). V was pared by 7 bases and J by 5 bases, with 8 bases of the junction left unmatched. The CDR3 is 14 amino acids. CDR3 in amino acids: CASKNTGGAETQYF. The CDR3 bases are TGTGCCAGCAAGAACACAGGGGGCGCGGAGACCCAGTACTTC.